The present T cell receptor (beta chain) was sequenced within a study of radiation and T cells in renal cell carcinoma. About the research overall: Nephrectomy followed 15 Gy stereotactic body radiation by 4 weeks. Findings of the study overall: In blood, top tumor clones expanded by 2 weeks, shrinking by 4.

The time point was: blood 2 weeks post-SBRT. Stated treatment: 15 Gy SBRT to primary tumor, nephrectomy 4 weeks later. Blood was sampled at baseline, 2 weeks and 4 weeks after SBRT. The tumor was a clear cell renal cell carcinoma. Losses at the gene ends were 9 bases for V and 2 bases for J; bases not matched to a gene: 17. Germline V gene lookup returns CDR1 SNHLY and CDR2 FYNNEI. The CDR3 is made up of 17 amino acids. A note on this clone: Its antigen is not known.

Repertoires were generated with immunoSEQ multiplex PCR, while TCRdb's copy carries only in-frame clones and drops some. The data show roughly 80,000 clones, approximately 83% seen once. This receptor was identified in a woman in her 50s with renal cell carcinoma. The sample in question was blood, obtained from a patient whose treatment included radiotherapy and nephrectomy. The chain carries TRBV2 and TRBJ2-7, with 9 bases matching TRBD2. CDR3: CARSMRAHSGSTYEQYF. The DNA of the CDR3 is TGTGCCAGGTCCATGAGGGCTCATAGCGGGAGCACCTACGAGCAGTACTTC.